What follows describes a single T cell receptor beta chain. What it binds is unknown. The CDR3 length is 14 residues. Trimming cost V 7 bases and J 6 bases, with 17 bases left between them. Germline V gene data show CDR1 as MNHEY and CDR2 as SVGAGI. The data are from a study of CD4+ T cells in melanoma. Notes on the study in general: CD8+ T cell, macrophage and B cell function reportedly correlated with neoantigen-specific CD4+ T cells. Reportedly, melanoma neoantigen-specific CD4+ T cells showed varied differentiation states.

Sequenced by immunoSEQ multiplex PCR; TCRdb stores in-frame clones only, minus some. Of some 110,000 clones detected, around 92% appear once; the ten largest clones hold around 3.3%. The source of this sequence is a human donor with melanoma. Material for sequencing was peripheral blood. The V call is TRBV6-5, the J call TRBJ2-3; D possibly corresponds to TRBD2 (6 bases). The CDR3 nucleotides are TGTGCCAGCACCCCACCCGGAACTAGCGATACGCAGTATTTT. It yields the protein CASTPPGTSDTQYF.